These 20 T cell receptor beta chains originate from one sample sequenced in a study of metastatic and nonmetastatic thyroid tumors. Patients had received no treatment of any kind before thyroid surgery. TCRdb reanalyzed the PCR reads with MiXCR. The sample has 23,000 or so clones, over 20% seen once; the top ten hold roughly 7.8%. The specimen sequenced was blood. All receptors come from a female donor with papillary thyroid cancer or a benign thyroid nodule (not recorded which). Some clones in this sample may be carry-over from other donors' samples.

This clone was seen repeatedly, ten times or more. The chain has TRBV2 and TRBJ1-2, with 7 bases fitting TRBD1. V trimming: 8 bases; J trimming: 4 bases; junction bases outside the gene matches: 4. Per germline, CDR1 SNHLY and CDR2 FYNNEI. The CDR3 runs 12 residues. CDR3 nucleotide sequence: TGTGCCAGCCAGGGACAGCTCTATGGCTACACCTTC. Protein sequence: CASQGQLYGYTF. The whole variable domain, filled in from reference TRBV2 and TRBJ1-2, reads EPEVTQTPSHQVTQMGQEVILRCVPISNHLYFYWYRQILGQKVEFLVSFYNNEISEKSEIFDDQFSVERPDGSNFTLKIRSTKLEDSAMYFCASQGQLYGYTFGSGTRLTVV.

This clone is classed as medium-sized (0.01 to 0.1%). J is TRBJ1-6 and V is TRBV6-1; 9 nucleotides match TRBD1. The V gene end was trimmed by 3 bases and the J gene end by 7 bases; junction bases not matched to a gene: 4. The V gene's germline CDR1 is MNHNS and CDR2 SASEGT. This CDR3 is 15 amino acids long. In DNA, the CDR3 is TGTGCCAGCAGTGACGGGACAGGGAACAATTCACCCCTCCACTTT. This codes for CASSDGTGNNSPLHF.

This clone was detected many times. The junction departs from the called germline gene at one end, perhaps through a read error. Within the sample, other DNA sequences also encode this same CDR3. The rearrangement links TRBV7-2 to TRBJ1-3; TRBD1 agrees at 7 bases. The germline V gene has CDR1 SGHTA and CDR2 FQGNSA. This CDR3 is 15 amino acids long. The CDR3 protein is CASSPPRGSGSTIYF. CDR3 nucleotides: TGTGCCAGCAGCCCGCCCAGGGGGTCAGGAAGCACCATATATTTT.

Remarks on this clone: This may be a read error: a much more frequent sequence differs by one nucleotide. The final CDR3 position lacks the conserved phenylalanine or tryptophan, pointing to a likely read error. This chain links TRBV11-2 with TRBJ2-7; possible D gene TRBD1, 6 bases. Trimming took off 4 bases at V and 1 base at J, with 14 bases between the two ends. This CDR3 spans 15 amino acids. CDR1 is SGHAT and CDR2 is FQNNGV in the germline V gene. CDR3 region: CASSSFQGMSYEQYS. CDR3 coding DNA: TGTGCCAGCAGCTCCTTCCAGGGGATGTCCTACGAGCAGTACTCC.

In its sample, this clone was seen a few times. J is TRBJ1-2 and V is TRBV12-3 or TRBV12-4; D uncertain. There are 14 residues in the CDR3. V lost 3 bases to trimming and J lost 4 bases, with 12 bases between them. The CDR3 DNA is TGTGCCAGCAGTTTCGGAGACCTATTCTATGGCTACACCTTC. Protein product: CASSFGDLFYGYTF.

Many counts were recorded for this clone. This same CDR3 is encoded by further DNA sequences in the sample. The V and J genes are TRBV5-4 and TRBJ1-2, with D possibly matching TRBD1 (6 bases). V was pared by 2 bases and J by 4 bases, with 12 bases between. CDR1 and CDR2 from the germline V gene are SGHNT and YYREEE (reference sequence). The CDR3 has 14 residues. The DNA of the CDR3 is TGTGCCAGCAGCTTTGAACAGGGCGTCTATGGCTACACCTTC. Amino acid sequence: CASSFEQGVYGYTF.

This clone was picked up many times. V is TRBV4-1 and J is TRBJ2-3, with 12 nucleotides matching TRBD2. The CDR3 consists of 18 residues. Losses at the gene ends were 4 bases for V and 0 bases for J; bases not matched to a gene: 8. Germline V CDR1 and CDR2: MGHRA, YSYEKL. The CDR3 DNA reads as TGCGCCAGCAGCCTGCTAGCGGGGGGGACTACTAGCACAGATACGCAGTATTTT. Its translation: CASSLLAGGTTSTDTQYF.

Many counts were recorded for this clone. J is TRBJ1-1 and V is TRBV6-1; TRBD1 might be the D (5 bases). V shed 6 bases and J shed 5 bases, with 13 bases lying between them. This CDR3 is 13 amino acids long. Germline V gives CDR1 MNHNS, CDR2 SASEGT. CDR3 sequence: CASSTDRSTEAFF. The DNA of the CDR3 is TGTGCCAGCAGCACCGACAGATCAACTGAAGCTTTCTTT.

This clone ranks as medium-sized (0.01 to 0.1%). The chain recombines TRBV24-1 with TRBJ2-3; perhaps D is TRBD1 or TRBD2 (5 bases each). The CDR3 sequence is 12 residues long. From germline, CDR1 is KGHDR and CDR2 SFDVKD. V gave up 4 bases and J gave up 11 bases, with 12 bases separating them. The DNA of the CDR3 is TGTGCCACCAGTGAACCGGGACGGGTGCAGTATTTT. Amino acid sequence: CATSEPGRVQYF.

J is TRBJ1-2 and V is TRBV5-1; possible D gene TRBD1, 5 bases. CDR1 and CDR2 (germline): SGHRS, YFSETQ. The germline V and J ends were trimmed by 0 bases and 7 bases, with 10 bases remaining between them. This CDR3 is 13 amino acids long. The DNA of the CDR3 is TGCGCCAGCAGCTTGGAGCAGGGAGTTGGCTACACCTTC. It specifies CASSLEQGVGYTF.

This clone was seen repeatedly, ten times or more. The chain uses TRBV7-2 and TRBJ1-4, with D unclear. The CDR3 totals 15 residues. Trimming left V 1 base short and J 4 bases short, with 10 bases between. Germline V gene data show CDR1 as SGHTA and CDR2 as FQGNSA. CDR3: CASSLGRTLNEKLFF. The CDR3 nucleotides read TGTGCCAGCAGCTTAGGAAGGACCCTTAATGAAAAACTGTTTTTT.

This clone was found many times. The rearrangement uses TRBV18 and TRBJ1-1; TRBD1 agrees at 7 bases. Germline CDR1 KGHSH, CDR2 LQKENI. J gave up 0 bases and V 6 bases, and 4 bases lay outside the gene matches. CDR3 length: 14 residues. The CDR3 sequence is CASSAQGVNTEAFF. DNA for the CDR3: TGTGCCAGCTCGGCCCAGGGGGTGAACACTGAAGCTTTCTTT.

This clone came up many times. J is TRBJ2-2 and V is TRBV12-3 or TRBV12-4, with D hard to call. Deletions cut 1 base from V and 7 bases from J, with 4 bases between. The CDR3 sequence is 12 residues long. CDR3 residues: CASSLVIGELFF. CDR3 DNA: TGTGCCAGCAGTTTAGTTATCGGGGAGCTGTTTTTT.

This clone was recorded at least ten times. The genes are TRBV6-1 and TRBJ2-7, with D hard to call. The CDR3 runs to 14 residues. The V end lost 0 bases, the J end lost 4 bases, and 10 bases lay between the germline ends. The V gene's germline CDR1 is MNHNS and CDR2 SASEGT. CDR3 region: CASSEARTEYEQYF. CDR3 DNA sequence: TGTGCCAGCAGTGAAGCGCGTACGGAGTACGAGCAGTACTTC.

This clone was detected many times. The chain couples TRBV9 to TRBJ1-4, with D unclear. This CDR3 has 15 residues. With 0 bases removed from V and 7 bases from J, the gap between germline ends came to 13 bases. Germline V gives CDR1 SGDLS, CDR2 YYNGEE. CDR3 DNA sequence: TGTGCCAGCAGCGTAGCTCCGGGATTGAGTGAAAAACTGTTTTTT. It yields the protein CASSVAPGLSEKLFF.

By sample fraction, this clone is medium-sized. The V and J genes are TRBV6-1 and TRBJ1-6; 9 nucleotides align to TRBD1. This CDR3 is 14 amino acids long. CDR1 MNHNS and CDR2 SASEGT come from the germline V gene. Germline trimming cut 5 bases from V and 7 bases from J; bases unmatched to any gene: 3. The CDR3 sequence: CASSRTGENSPLHF. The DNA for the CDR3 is TGTGCCAGCAGTCGGACAGGGGAAAATTCACCCCTCCACTTT.

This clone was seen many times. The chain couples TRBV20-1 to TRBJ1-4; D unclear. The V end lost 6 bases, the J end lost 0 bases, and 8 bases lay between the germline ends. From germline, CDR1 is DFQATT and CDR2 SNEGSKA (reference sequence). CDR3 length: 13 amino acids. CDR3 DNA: TGCAGTGCCCCGGTGACAACTAATGAAAAACTGTTTTTT. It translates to CSAPVTTNEKLFF.

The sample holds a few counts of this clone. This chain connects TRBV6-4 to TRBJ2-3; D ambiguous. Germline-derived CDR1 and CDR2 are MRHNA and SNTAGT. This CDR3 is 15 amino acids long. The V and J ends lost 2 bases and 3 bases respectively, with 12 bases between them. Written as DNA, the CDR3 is TGTGCCAGCAGTGACGCTGCAGGAAAAACAGATACGCAGTATTTT. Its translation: CASSDAAGKTDTQYF.

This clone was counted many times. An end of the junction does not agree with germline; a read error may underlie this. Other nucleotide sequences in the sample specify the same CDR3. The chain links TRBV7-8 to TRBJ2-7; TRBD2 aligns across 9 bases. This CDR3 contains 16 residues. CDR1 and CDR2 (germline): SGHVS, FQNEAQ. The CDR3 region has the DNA TGTGCCAGCAGCTTACAGGTCGTAGCGGGGGCATACGAGCAATACTTC. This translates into CASSLQVVAGAYEQYF.

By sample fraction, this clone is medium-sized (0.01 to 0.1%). CDR3 amino acids: CASSPGGQREQYF. Here the CDR3 DNA reads TGTGCCAGCAGCCCAGGGGGCCAGCGGGAGCAGTACTTC. This chain uses TRBV12-3 or TRBV12-4 with TRBJ2-7; 8 bases agree with TRBD1. The CDR3 runs 13 residues. The V gene end was trimmed by 6 bases and the J gene end by 7 bases; junction bases not matched to a gene: 8.